These 30 T cell receptor beta chains came from one sample sequenced in a study of T cell changes during pregnancy in multiple sclerosis. The method was immunoSEQ multiplex PCR; TCRdb's version includes in-frame clones alone and lacks a portion of them. The repertoire includes tens of thousands of clones, about 89% of them detected once, and 3.5% sits in the top ten. The source material was CD4+ T cells from peripheral blood mononuclear cells, sampled in the first trimester of pregnancy. These receptor sequences come from a female donor in good health, enrolled as a control in a pregnancy study.

The rearrangement links TRBV4-2 to TRBJ2-2, with 9 nucleotides matching TRBD1. Germline assignment: CDR1 LGHNA and CDR2 YNFKEQ. The CDR3 contains 17 residues. The junction had 10 bases not matched to a gene; V was cut back by 1 base and J by 7 bases. Here the CDR3 DNA reads TGTGCCAGCAGCCAAGCCCCACAGGGGGCCGAGGGCGGGGAGCTGTTTTTT. Translating it yields CASSQAPQGAEGGELFF.

The genes are TRBV7-2 and TRBJ2-7; a weak D match, TRBD2 (7 bases). CDR1 is SGHTA and CDR2 is FQGNSA in the germline V gene. This CDR3 contains 15 residues. V dropped 1 base and J dropped 2 bases, with 12 bases sitting between them. The CDR3: CASSLEPGGPYEQYF. CDR3 nucleotide sequence: TGTGCCAGCAGCTTAGAGCCCGGGGGGCCCTACGAGCAGTACTTC.

The rearrangement uses TRBV13 and TRBJ1-4; 10 bases line up with TRBD1. This CDR3 comprises 15 residues. The junction had 3 bases not matched to a gene; V was cut back by 5 bases and J by 3 bases. Germline values: CDR1 PRHDT, CDR2 FYEKMQ (reference sequence). The DNA of the CDR3 is TGTGCCAGCAGCCCGGGGACAGGGGCTAATGAAAAACTGTTTTTT. As protein: CASSPGTGANEKLFF.

The chain recombines TRBV5-1 with TRBJ2-1; 8 nucleotides align to TRBD1. Trimming removed 5 bases from V and 8 bases from J; junction bases left unmatched: 6. Germline V gives CDR1 SGHRS, CDR2 YFSETQ. The CDR3 extends over 13 amino acids. DNA of the CDR3: TGCGCCAGCAGTCGGGACAGGTTGGATGAGCAGTTCTTC. Translating it yields CASSRDRLDEQFF.

The CDR3 DNA sequence: TGCGCCAGCAGCTTGGCCGCGGGACTAGCGGTAACCGGGGAGCTGTTTTTT. Encoded protein: CASSLAAGLAVTGELFF. The chain has TRBV5-1 and TRBJ2-2, with 11 bases identical to TRBD2. The CDR3 extends over 17 amino acids. After removal of 0 bases from V and 5 bases from J, the junction contained 6 bases not matched to a gene. CDR1 SGHRS and CDR2 YFSETQ come from the germline V gene.

This sequence joins TRBV4-2 and TRBJ2-7, with a weak D call TRBD1 (5 bases). Per the germline V gene, CDR1 is LGHNA and CDR2 is YNFKEQ. V gave up 0 bases and J gave up 8 bases, with 20 bases separating them. The CDR3 is 16 amino acids. Here the CDR3 reads CASSQDWGQGGQQQYF. The CDR3 bases are TGTGCCAGCAGCCAAGATTGGGGCCAGGGCGGCCAGCAGCAGTACTTC.

The chain has TRBV28 and TRBJ1-2; a possible D gene is TRBD1 (6 bases). The CDR3 is made up of 12 amino acids. Deletions cut 2 bases from V and 11 bases from J, with 12 bases between. CDR1 and CDR2 (germline): MDHEN, SYDVKM. In DNA, the CDR3 is TGTGCCAGCAGTTTACAGGCAGGGGTTTACACCTTC. As protein: CASSLQAGVYTF.

This chain links TRBV5-5 with TRBJ2-2, with a weak D call TRBD1 (6 bases). Germline V gives CDR1 SGHKS, CDR2 YYEKEE (reference sequence). CDR3 size: 15 residues. V was clipped by 2 bases and J by 4 bases, with 12 bases between them. CDR3 region: CASSLTGQRTGELFF. The CDR3 nucleotides are TGTGCCAGCAGCTTAACGGGACAACGCACCGGGGAGCTGTTTTTT. The complete variable domain, with remaining parts taken from reference TRBV5-5 and TRBJ2-2, reads DAGVTQSPTHLIKTRGQQVTLRCSPISGHKSVSWYQQVLGQGPQFIFQYYEKEERGRGNFPDRFSARQFPNYSSELNVNALLLGDSALYLCASSLTGQRTGELFFGEGSRLTVL.

This clone was detected once. V is TRBV18 and J is TRBJ2-1; 8 nucleotides line up with TRBD2. The ends lost 5 bases at V and 8 bases at J; junction bases unmatched: 8. This CDR3 has 14 residues. Germline loops: CDR1 KGHSH, CDR2 LQKENI. The CDR3 nucleotides read TGTGCCAGCTCAAGCGGGGGTTTCTTGGATGAGCAGTTCTTC. It translates to CASSSGGFLDEQFF.

This clone has a handful of counts. The genes are TRBV27 and TRBJ1-2, with D perhaps matching TRBD1 (6 bases). Trimming shortened V by 5 bases and J by 5 bases, and 9 bases separated the two germline ends. Germline V gives CDR1 MNHEY, CDR2 SMNVEV (reference sequence). The CDR3 spans 12 residues. For the CDR3, the DNA is TGTGCCAGCAGTCAACAGGGTTATGGCTACACCTTC. It is translated as CASSQQGYGYTF.

The chain couples TRBV11-2 to TRBJ2-7; the match to TRBD1 covers 8 bases. This CDR3 is built from 16 residues. With 1 base clipped from V and 5 bases from J, the junction kept 10 bases outside the gene matches. Per germline, CDR1 SGHAT and CDR2 FQNNGV. In DNA form, the CDR3 reads TGTGCCAGCAGCTTAGTAAGGGGCCAGGGGGCTCACGAGCAGTACTTC. Protein sequence: CASSLVRGQGAHEQYF.

V usage is TRBV15 and J usage is TRBJ1-5; 8 bases agree with TRBD1. Germline V lookup: CDR1 LNHNV, CDR2 YYDKDF (reference sequence). CDR3 length equals 12 residues. The V and J ends lost 5 bases and 7 bases, in that order; junction bases with no gene match: 1. DNA of the CDR3: TGTGCCACCAGCCCAGGGGGCCAGCCCCAGCATTTT. Translation gives CATSPGGQPQHF. Filled out from reference TRBV15 and TRBJ1-5, the complete variable domain reads DAMVIQNPRYQVTQFGKPVTLSCSQTLNHNVMYWYQQKSSQAPKLLFHYYDKDFNNEADTPDNFQSRRPNTSFCFLDIRSPGLGDTAMYLCATSPGGQPQHFGDGTRLSIL.

The rearrangement uses TRBV19 and TRBJ2-7; 9 nucleotides match TRBD2. The length of the CDR3 is 15 residues. Unmatched junction bases numbered 11, after V lost 5 bases and J lost 6 bases. Germline V gene sequence: CDR1 LNHDA, CDR2 SQIVND (reference sequence). Written as DNA, the CDR3 is TGTGCCAGTAGTGTCGGAGGGACTAGCATAAGCGAGCAGTACTTC. It encodes CASSVGGTSISEQYF.

The CDR3, as DNA: TGCGCCAGCAGTGACCTCGGACTAGCGGGGGGACAGACCTACGAGCAGTACTTC. This gives the protein CASSDLGLAGGQTYEQYF. The chain combines TRBV10-1 with TRBJ2-7, with 14 bases identical to TRBD2. Germline CDR1 and CDR2: WNHNN and SYGVQD (reference sequence). CDR3 length equals 18 residues. The J segment lost 2 bases and the V segment lost 3 bases, leaving 9 bases of the junction unmatched.

V is TRBV11-2 and J is TRBJ2-1; maybe TRBD2 (5 bases). The CDR3 is 18 residues long. Per the germline V gene, CDR1 is SGHAT and CDR2 is FQNNGV. Deletions cut 1 base from V and 3 bases from J, with 19 bases between. In DNA form, the CDR3 reads TGTGCCAGCAGCTTAGTGGTTCTAGGGAGCCCCGACTACAATGAGCAGTTCTTC. This codes for CASSLVVLGSPDYNEQFF.

The CDR3 sequence: CASSERLAGVLRETQYF. The CDR3 region has the DNA TGTGCCAGCAGTGAACGACTAGCGGGAGTATTGCGAGAGACCCAGTACTTC. The chain recombines TRBV6-1 with TRBJ2-5; 12 bases are a match to TRBD2. The CDR3 contains 17 residues. Per germline, CDR1 MNHNS and CDR2 SASEGT. The V and J ends lost 2 bases and 4 bases, in that order; junction bases with no gene match: 8.

The V and J genes are TRBV5-1 and TRBJ2-5, with 9 bases matching TRBD2. Per the germline V gene, CDR1 is SGHRS and CDR2 is YFSETQ. V was pared by 1 base and J by 2 bases, with 6 bases of the junction left unmatched. The CDR3 is 16 residues long. This chain's CDR3 is CASSLSASGNQETQYF. The CDR3 nucleotides are TGCGCCAGCAGCTTGTCGGCTAGCGGGAATCAAGAGACCCAGTACTTC.

This sequence joins TRBV4-1 and TRBJ1-1, with D unclear. V was clipped by 0 bases and J by 8 bases, with 16 bases between them. The CDR3 runs 15 residues. Germline lookup yields CDR1 MGHRA and CDR2 YSYEKL. CDR3 DNA: TGCGCCAGCAGCCAAGATTGGCAGGCGCCCTCCGAAGCTTTCTTT. Its protein is CASSQDWQAPSEAFF.

The chain couples TRBV27 to TRBJ1-1; the D gene is possibly TRBD1 (5 bases). CDR3 length: 14 amino acids. Germline lookup yields CDR1 MNHEY and CDR2 SMNVEV (reference sequence). The V end was cut by 2 bases, the J end by 5 bases, with 12 bases between. The CDR3 nucleotides read TGTGCCAGCAGTTTAAGGGTGGGGCGGACTGAAGCTTTCTTT. Its protein is CASSLRVGRTEAFF.

The chain couples TRBV6-5 to TRBJ1-1; possibly TRBD1 for D (6 bases). V gave up 4 bases and J gave up 6 bases, with 18 bases separating them. The V gene's germline CDR1 is MNHEY and CDR2 SVGAGI. This CDR3 has 15 amino acids. The chain's CDR3 is CASSSVGGGAPEAFF. The CDR3 region has the DNA TGTGCCAGCAGTTCGGTCGGGGGGGGCGCCCCTGAAGCTTTCTTT.

The rearrangement joins TRBV6-1 to TRBJ2-7; TRBD2 aligns across 7 bases. The CDR3 covers 15 residues. The germline V gene has CDR1 MNHNS and CDR2 SASEGT. V shed 3 bases and J 3 bases; nucleotides not matched to a gene: 8. The CDR3 region has the DNA TGTGCCAGCAGTGACCAGGCGGGGGTGAGCTACGAGCAGTACTTC. The encoded protein is CASSDQAGVSYEQYF.

The V and J genes are TRBV19 and TRBJ1-5; no clear D gene. The CDR3 extends over 13 amino acids. Germline CDR1 reads LNHDA; CDR2 reads SQIVND (reference sequence). Between the trimmed V and J ends, which lost 6 bases and 4 bases, there was a span of 10 bases. DNA of the CDR3: TGTGCCAGTAGCTCCCTATCAAATCAGCCCCAGCATTTT. Translated, it gives CASSSLSNQPQHF.

The chain has TRBV5-4 and TRBJ1-5, with no clear D. Germline CDR1 reads SGHNT; CDR2 reads YYREEE (reference sequence). With 0 bases removed from V and 2 bases from J, the gap between germline ends came to 12 bases. The CDR3 is 16 amino acids. The CDR3 sequence is CASSLDGSQRNQPQHF. In nucleotides, the CDR3 is TGTGCCAGCAGCTTGGATGGTTCACAGCGCAATCAGCCCCAGCATTTT.

This rearrangement joins TRBV30 to TRBJ2-1; D is undetermined. The CDR3 runs 11 residues. The ends were cut back, 1 base at V and 5 bases at J, with 3 bases in the middle. Germline V gives CDR1 GTSNPN, CDR2 SVGIG (reference sequence). This CDR3 reads CAWSANNEQFF. Here the CDR3 DNA reads TGTGCCTGGAGTGCCAACAATGAGCAGTTCTTC.

By sample share, this clone is large. The chain recombines TRBV7-8 with TRBJ2-6, with 9 positions matching TRBD1. CDR1 and CDR2 (germline): SGHVS, FQNEAQ. V shed 0 bases, J shed 5 bases, and the junction held 5 bases outside the gene matches. The CDR3 is 17 residues long. The DNA of the CDR3 is TGTGCCAGCAGCTTAGCACAGGGGGCGCTCAGGGCCAACGTCCTGACTTTC. It codes for CASSLAQGALRANVLTF.

This clone is a singleton in its sample. The DNA for the CDR3 is TGCAGCGTTGAAGATATCCCTTGGGGAGCGGCTCGAGGTACCGGGGAGCTGTTTTTT. Translated, it gives CSVEDIPWGAARGTGELFF. The rearrangement links TRBV29-1 to TRBJ2-2; tentative D call: TRBD2 (5 bases). The CDR3 has 19 amino acids. V lost 0 bases and J 5 bases, leaving 25 bases between the germline ends. CDR1 is SQVTM, CDR2 ANQGSEA, per germline.

This clone showed up just once. V usage is TRBV10-3 and J usage is TRBJ2-7, with TRBD1 matching over 10 bases. The CDR3 consists of 15 residues. Unmatched junction bases numbered 7, after V lost 7 bases and J lost 1 base. Germline CDR1 reads ENHRY; CDR2 reads SYGVKD. CDR3 in amino acids: CAINRGQGGSYEQYF. Here the CDR3 DNA reads TGTGCCATCAACCGTGGACAGGGGGGTTCCTACGAGCAGTACTTC.

The CDR3 coding sequence is TGTGCCAGCAGCACGGCTAGACAAGAGACCCAGTACTTC. It translates to CASSTARQETQYF. The gene calls are TRBV6-5 and TRBJ2-5; no reliable D call. The CDR3 has 13 residues. Trimming took 6 bases from V and 2 from J, leaving 10 bases between them. Germline CDR1 is MNHEY and CDR2 is SVGAGI.

The V call is TRBV18, the J call TRBJ2-3, with TRBD2 matching 7 bases. Germline CDR1 KGHSH, CDR2 LQKENI. The junction had 7 bases not matched to a gene; V was cut back by 2 bases and J by 8 bases. The CDR3 length is 14 residues. Written as DNA, the CDR3 is TGTGCCAGCTCACCAGAGGGAGGGCCAAGTACGCAGTATTTT. Its translation is CASSPEGGPSTQYF.

The chain uses TRBV6-5 and TRBJ2-1; 7 bases are a match to TRBD1. This CDR3 region has 13 residues. J lost 8 bases, V lost 6 bases, and 7 bases had no gene match. Germline assignment: CDR1 MNHEY and CDR2 SVGAGI. As DNA, the CDR3 is TGTGCCAGCAGGGGGACAGCGGCGGATGAGCAGTTCTTC. Translated: CASRGTAADEQFF.